This T cell receptor (beta chain) derives from a study of radiotherapy plus CTLA-4 blockade in lung cancer. As for the study in general: Among enrolled patients, under 20% responded and approximately 33% achieved disease control.

V lost 6 bases and J 3 bases, leaving 9 bases between the germline ends. Germline-derived CDR1 and CDR2 are SNHLY and FYNNEI. The CDR3 has 13 amino acids. Method: immunoSEQ multiplex PCR; TCRdb's copy keeps in-frame clones and lacks some. The sample lists roughly 70,000 clones; around nine tenths were seen once. About this clone: What it binds is unknown.

Study conclusions and caveats: In blood, tumor-derived TCR clones expanded after radiotherapy plus ipilimumab. It was early blood T cell clone dynamics, with interferon-beta, that reportedly best predicted response.

Participants had chemo-refractory metastatic non-small-cell lung cancer and were treated with focal radiation plus ipilimumab CTLA-4 blockade. This receptor was obtained from a human donor with non-small cell lung cancer that progressed on radiotherapy plus ipilimumab. This sequence joins TRBV2 and TRBJ1-5; the D is unclear. The sample was peripheral blood, taken from a patient treated with radiotherapy plus ipilimumab. The CDR3 reads CASRVQNNQPQHF. The CDR3 nucleotides are TGTGCCAGCAGGGTCCAGAACAATCAGCCCCAGCATTTT.